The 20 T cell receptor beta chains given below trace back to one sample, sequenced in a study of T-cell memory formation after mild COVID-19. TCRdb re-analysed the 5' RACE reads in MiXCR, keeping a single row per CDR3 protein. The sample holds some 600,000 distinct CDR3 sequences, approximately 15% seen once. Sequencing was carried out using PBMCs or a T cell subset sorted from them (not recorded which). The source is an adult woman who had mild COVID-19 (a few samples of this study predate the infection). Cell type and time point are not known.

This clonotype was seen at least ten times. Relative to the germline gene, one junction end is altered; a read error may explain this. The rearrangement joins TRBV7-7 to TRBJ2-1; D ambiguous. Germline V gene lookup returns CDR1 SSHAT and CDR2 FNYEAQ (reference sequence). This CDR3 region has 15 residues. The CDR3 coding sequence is TGTGCTAGCAGCTTAGAGCCTACCGCCTACAATGAGCAGTTCTTC. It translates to CASSLEPTAYNEQFF.

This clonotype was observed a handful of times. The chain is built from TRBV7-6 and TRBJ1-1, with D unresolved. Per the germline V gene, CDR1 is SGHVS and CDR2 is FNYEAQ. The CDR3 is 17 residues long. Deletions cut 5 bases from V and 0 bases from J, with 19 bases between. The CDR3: CASSPGLAVFMNTEAFF. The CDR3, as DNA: TGTGCCAGCAGCCCGGGCCTGGCAGTCTTTATGAACACTGAAGCTTTCTTT.

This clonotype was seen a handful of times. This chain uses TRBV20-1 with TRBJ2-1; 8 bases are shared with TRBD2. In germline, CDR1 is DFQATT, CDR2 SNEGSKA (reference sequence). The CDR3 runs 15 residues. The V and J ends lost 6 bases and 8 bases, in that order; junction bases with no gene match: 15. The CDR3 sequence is CSARNRLARAYEQFF. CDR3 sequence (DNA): TGCAGTGCCAGAAATAGACTAGCGAGGGCGTATGAGCAGTTCTTC.

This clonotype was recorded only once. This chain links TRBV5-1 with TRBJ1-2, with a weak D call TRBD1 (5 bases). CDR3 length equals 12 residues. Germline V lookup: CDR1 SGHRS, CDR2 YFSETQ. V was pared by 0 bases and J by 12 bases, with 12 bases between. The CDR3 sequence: CASSLVGADDTF. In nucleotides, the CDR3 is TGCGCCAGCAGCTTGGTCGGGGCAGACGACACCTTC.

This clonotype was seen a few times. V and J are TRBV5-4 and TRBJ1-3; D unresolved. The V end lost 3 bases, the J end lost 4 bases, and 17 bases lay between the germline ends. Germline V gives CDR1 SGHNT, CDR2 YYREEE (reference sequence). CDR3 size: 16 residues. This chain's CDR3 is CASSSAEVRGGNTIYF. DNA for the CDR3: TGTGCCAGCAGCTCTGCCGAGGTCCGAGGAGGAAACACCATATATTTT.

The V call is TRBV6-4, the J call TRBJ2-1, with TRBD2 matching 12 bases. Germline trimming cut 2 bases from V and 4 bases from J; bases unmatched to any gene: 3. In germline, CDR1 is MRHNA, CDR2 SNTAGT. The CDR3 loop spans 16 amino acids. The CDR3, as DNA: TGTGCCAGCAGTGACCGTGGGACTAGCGGGTACAATGAGCAGTTCTTC. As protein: CASSDRGTSGYNEQFF.

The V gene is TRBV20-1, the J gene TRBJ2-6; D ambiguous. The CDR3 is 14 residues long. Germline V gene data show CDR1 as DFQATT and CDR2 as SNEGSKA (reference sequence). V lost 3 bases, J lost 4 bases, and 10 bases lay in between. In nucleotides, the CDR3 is TGCAGTGCTAGTCCGATGCGCGGGGCCAACGTCCTGACTTTC. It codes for CSASPMRGANVLTF.

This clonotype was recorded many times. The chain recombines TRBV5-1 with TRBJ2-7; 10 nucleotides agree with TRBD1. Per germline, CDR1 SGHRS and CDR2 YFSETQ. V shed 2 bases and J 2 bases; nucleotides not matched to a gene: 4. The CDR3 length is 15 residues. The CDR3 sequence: CASSLRTGGPYEQYF. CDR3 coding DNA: TGCGCCAGCAGCTTAAGGACAGGGGGACCCTACGAGCAGTACTTC.

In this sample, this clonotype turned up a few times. CDR3 loop: CASRPRGERDTEAFF. CDR3 sequence (DNA): TGTGCCAGCAGGCCCAGGGGCGAGAGGGACACTGAAGCTTTCTTT. The chain carries TRBV27 and TRBJ1-1, with D possibly being TRBD1 (6 bases). Germline V CDR1 and CDR2: MNHEY, SMNVEV (reference sequence). CDR3 size: 15 residues. V was cut by 6 bases and J by 3 bases, with 17 bases left in between.

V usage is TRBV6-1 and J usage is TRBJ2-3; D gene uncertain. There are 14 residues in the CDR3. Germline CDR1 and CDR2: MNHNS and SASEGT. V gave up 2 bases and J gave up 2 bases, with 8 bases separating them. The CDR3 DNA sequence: TGTGCCAGCAGTGAATGGGGATACACAGATACGCAGTATTTT. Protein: CASSEWGYTDTQYF.

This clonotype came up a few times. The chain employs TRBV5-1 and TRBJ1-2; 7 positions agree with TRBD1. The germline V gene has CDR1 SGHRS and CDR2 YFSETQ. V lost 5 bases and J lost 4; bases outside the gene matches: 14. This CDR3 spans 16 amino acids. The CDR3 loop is CASRPTPGTVGYGYTF. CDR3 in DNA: TGCGCCAGCAGGCCAACACCAGGGACAGTCGGCTATGGCTACACCTTC.

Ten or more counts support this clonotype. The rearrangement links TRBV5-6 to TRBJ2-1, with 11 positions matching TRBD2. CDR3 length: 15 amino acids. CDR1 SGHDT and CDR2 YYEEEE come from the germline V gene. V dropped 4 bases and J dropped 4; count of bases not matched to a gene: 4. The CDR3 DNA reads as TGTGCCAGCAGCACCCGACTAGCGGGGTACAATGAGCAGTTCTTC. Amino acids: CASSTRLAGYNEQFF.

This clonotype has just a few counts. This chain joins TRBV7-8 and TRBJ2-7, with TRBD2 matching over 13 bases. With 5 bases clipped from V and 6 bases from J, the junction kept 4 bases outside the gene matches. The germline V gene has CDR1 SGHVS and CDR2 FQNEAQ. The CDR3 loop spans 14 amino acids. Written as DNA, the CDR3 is TGTGCCAGCAGCGAAACTAGCGGGAGGGCCGAGCAGTACTTC. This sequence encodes CASSETSGRAEQYF. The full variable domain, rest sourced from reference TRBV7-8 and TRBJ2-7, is GAGVSQSPRYKVAKRGQDVALRCDPISGHVSLFWYQQALGQGPEFLTYFQNEAQLDKSGLPSDRFFAERPEGSVSTLKIQRTQQEDSAVYLCASSETSGRAEQYFGPGTRLTVT.

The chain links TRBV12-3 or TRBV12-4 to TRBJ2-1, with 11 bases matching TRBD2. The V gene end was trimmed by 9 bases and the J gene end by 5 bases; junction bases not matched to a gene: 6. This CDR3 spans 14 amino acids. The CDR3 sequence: CASLAGGIHNEQFF. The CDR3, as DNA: TGTGCCAGTTTAGCGGGAGGGATCCACAATGAGCAGTTCTTC.

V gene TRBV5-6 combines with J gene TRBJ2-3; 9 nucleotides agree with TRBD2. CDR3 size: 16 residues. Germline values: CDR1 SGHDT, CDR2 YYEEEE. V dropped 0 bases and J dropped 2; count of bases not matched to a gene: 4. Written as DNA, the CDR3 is TGTGCCAGCAGCTTGGTGGGGACTAGCTACACAGATACGCAGTATTTT. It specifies CASSLVGTSYTDTQYF.

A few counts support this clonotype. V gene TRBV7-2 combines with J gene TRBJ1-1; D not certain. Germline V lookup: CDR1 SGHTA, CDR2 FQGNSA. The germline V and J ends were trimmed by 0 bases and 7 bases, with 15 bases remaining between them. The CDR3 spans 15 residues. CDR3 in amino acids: CASSLAGRGTGEAFF. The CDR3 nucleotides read TGTGCCAGCAGCTTAGCTGGGCGGGGAACTGGTGAAGCTTTCTTT.

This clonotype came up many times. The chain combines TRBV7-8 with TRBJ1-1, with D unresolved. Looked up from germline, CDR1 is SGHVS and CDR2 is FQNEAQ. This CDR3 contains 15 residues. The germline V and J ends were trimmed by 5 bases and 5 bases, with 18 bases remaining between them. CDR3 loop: CASSTTRAVATEAFF. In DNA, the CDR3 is TGTGCCAGCAGCACCACCCGGGCAGTAGCTACTGAAGCTTTCTTT.

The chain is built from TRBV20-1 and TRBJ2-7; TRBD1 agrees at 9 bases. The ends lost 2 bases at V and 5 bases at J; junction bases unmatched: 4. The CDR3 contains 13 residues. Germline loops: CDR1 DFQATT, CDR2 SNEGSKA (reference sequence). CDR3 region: CSARRTGAHEQYF. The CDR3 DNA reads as TGCAGTGCTAGAAGGACAGGGGCCCACGAGCAGTACTTC.

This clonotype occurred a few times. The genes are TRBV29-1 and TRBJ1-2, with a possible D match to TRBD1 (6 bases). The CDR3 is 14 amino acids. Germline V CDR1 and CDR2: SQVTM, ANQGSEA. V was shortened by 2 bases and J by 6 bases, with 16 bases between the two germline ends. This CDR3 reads CSVERRGGRDGYTF. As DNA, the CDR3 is TGCAGCGTTGAACGAAGGGGGGGAAGGGATGGCTACACCTTC.

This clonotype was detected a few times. The CDR3 bases are TGTGCCAGCAGCGTAGGAGCGGGGGGCCCCGGAGATACGCAGTATTTT. Translated, it gives CASSVGAGGPGDTQYF. V usage is TRBV9 and J usage is TRBJ2-3, with 9 positions matching TRBD2. V dropped 0 bases and J dropped 5; count of bases not matched to a gene: 7. The CDR3 totals 16 residues. Per the germline V gene, CDR1 is SGDLS and CDR2 is YYNGEE.